The entry that follows covers one T cell receptor beta chain sequence. According to the study, genomic DNA was the template for TCR beta VDJ and CDR3 profiling. One entry per CDR3 protein results from TCRdb running MiXCR on the reads. The table records 89,000 or so distinct CDR3 sequences, 55% to 80% of them present only once. The germline V gene encodes CDR1 SGHAT and CDR2 FQNNGV. Trimming cost V 1 base and J 9 bases; bases outside gene matches: 6. The CDR3 covers 14 residues. All sequencing subjects had displayed CD8+CD57+ cell expansion on flow cytometry. The cohort consisted entirely of patients having severe acquired aplastic anemia. This record comes from a study of CD8+CD57+ T cells in acquired aplastic anemia. As for the study in general: The sorted CD4+ and CD8+ cells yielded an average about 3.5 ug of DNA.

Sequences were obtained from sorted CD4+, CD8+, or CD8+CD57+ T cells (not recorded which) from PBMCs. The receptor was isolated from a human donor with aplastic anemia. The chain links TRBV11-2 to TRBJ2-1; 7 bases are shared with TRBD2. CDR3 region: CASSLVGGESEQFF. The CDR3 DNA reads TGTGCCAGCAGCTTAGTGGGGGGGGAAAGTGAGCAGTTCTTC.